This T cell receptor beta chain was captured by sequencing in a study of shared clonotypes between healthy human individuals. Overall study results and limits: Large sequencing depth failed to make sorted-subset sequencing complete, rarefaction showed. Larger estimated richness was generally recorded for naive subsets relative to memory subsets.

Only CD45RO-negative cells positively selected for CCR7 counted as naive CD8 cells, so terminally differentiated effector memory CD45RA+ cells were excluded. Using 200 ng DNA, 32,000 or so T cell genomes, the sorted-subset replicate PCRs were run. Sequenced by immunoSEQ multiplex PCR; TCRdb stores in-frame clones only, minus some. The data show around 1.9 million clones, with approximately 92% seen just once and 1.5% to 2% held by the top ten. This clone is a singleton in its sample. The antigen remains unidentified. Trimming shortened V by 3 bases and J by 3 bases, and 5 bases separated the two germline ends. From germline, CDR1 is DFQATT and CDR2 SNEGSKA (reference sequence). The CDR3 has 11 residues.

The sequencing sample was made of naive CD8+ T cells from PBMCs. The origin of this receptor is a man aged 18 to 35 in good health. Some clones in this sample may be carry-over from other donors' samples. The V gene is TRBV20-1, the J gene TRBJ1-2; no reliable D call. This CDR3 reads CSASLHYGYTF. The CDR3 nucleotides read TGCAGTGCTAGTTTACACTATGGCTACACCTTC.